This T cell receptor (beta chain) was sequenced for a study of blood T cell repertoires in COVID-19. Study context: From the United States, Italy and Spain came samples of acute and convalescent COVID-19. The analysed material was cDNA or gDNA that came from T cells, B-cell-depleted T cells, or PBMCs.

Per the authors' pipeline: Reference gene primer amplification gave nucleated cell count estimates. This table comes from immunoSEQ multiplex PCR, and its TCRdb copy is limited to in-frame clones, with some not included. V and J calls and clone size are as listed in that table; D and trimming were resolved from the DNA. Of about 530,000 clones listed, roughly 91% are singletons. The J segment lost 3 bases and the V segment lost 1 base, leaving 6 bases of the junction unmatched. The germline gives CDR1 SGHRS, CDR2 YFSETQ. The CDR3 length is 16 residues. Seattle enrolled patients during active infection and tracked them longitudinally.

This TCR was sampled from a woman aged 50 to 60 with COVID-19, enrolled during active disease. The chain uses TRBV5-1 and TRBJ1-4; 7 nucleotides match TRBD1. Sequenced: peripheral blood. Here the CDR3 DNA reads TGCGCCAGCAGCTTGACTACAGGGGCGCCTAATGAAAAACTGTTTTTT. Residues: CASSLTTGAPNEKLFF.